This T cell receptor (beta chain) emerged from a study of cytomegalovirus exposure and HLA in healthy donors. Study findings and constraints: Cytomegalovirus association was assigned to 170 or so TCR beta chains. Immune exposure information available was restricted to CMV serostatus.

Researchers ran the PCR with 60 Vbeta and 13 Jbeta primers. Libraries were prepared by immunoSEQ multiplex PCR; TCRdb keeps only in-frame clonotypes and omits some of them. The top ten hold roughly 2.3% of the sample, which has 50,000 to 55,000 clones, around 85% seen once. CDR3 length equals 16 residues. J was trimmed by 3 bases and V by 9 bases; bases with no gene match: 12. The germline gives CDR1 WNHNN, CDR2 SYGVQD (reference sequence). Remarks on this clone: What it binds is unknown.

The V and J genes are TRBV10-1 and TRBJ1-4; 8 bases agree with TRBD1. The sample comprised PBMCs. The clonotype originates from a boy between 5 and 17 years old in good health and CMV-seropositive. CDR3 sequence: CARGAAGGSANEKLFF. Written as DNA, the CDR3 is TGCGCCAGGGGGGCGGCAGGGGGCTCGGCTAATGAAAAACTGTTTTTT.